This T cell receptor (beta chain) was sequenced in a study of T cell changes during pregnancy in multiple sclerosis. Germline loops: CDR1 SNHLY, CDR2 FYNNEI. Trimming stripped 3 bases from V and 4 bases from J, with 12 bases between. This CDR3 has 14 residues. Generated by immunoSEQ multiplex PCR, the TCRdb table keeps only in-frame clones and is missing some. The top ten clones hold roughly 0.91% of a sample with 90,000 or so clones, approximately 89% of them seen once. The specimen was peripheral blood, collected before pregnancy. The receptor was isolated from a female donor with multiple sclerosis, enrolled in a pregnancy study. The V call is TRBV2, the J call TRBJ1-2; no clear D gene. The CDR3, as DNA: TGTGCCAGCAGTGATCCGGGCCGGGGCTATGGCTACACCTTC. Translating it yields CASSDPGRGYGYTF.